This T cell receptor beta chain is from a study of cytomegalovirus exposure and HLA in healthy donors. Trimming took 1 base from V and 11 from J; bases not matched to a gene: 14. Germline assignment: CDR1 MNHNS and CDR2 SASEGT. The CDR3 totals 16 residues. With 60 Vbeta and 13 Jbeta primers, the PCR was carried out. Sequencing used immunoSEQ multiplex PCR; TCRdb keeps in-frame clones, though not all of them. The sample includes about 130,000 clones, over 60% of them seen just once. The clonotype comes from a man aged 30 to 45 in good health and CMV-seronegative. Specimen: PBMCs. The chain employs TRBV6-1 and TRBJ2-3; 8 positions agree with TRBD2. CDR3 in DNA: TGTGCCAGCAGTGAAGTAGGGGGACTAGGGTGGTCGGGGCAGTATTTT. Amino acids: CASSEVGGLGWSGQYF.